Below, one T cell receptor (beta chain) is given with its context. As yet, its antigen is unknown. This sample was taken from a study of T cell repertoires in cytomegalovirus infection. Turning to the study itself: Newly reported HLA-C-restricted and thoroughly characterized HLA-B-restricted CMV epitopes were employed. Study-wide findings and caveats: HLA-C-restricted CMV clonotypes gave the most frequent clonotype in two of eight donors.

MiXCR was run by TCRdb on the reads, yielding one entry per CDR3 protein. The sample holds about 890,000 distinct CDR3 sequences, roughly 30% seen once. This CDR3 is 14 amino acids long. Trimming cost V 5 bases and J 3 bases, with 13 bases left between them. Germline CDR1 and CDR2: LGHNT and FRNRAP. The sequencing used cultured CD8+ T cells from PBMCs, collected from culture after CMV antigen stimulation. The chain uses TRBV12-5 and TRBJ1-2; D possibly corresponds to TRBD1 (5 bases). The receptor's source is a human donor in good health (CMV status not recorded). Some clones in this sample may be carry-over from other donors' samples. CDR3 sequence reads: CASGQTGTDYGYTF. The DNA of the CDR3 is TGTGCTAGTGGTCAAACCGGGACTGACTATGGCTACACCTTC.